This is a list of T cell receptor beta chains from one sample in a study of cytomegalovirus exposure and HLA in healthy donors. The repertoire was sequenced with immunoSEQ multiplex PCR; TCRdb's copy has only in-frame clones and lacks some. This table holds more than 45,000 clones. The sequencing sample was made of PBMCs. Receptors originate from a woman aged 60 to 75 in good health and CMV-seropositive. CDR3s include the opening cysteine and the closing phenylalanine or tryptophan. Fields, in order: V gene, D gene, CDR3 length, J gene, CDR3 DNA, CDR3 protein. The D gene is left open where the match is weak.

>TRBV19|TRBD1|13|TRBJ1-2
TGTGCCAGTACCGACGACAGGGGCGGTGGCTACACCTTC
CASTDDRGGGYTF
>TRBV11-3|.|13|TRBJ1-1
TGTGCCAGCAGCTTCCAGGGAGGGACTGAAGCTTTCTTT
CASSFQGGTEAFF
>TRBV7-9|.|16|TRBJ2-5
TGTGCCAGCAACAACGATCTGGACAGTGACCAAGAGACCCAGTACTTC
CASNNDLDSDQETQYF
>TRBV5-1|.|14|TRBJ1-4
TGCGCCAGCAGCTGGACAAATTTGGATGAAAAACTGTTTTTT
CASSWTNLDEKLFF
>TRBV19|TRBD1|14|TRBJ1-1
TGTGCCAGTAGTACCCCGGGACAGGCTGCTGAAGATTTCTTT
CASSTPGQAAEDFF
>TRBV4-1|TRBD2|19|TRBJ2-2
TGCGCCAGCAGCCGCCCGAAGGGGCGGGGGGGCCCGAACACCGGGGAGCTGTTTTTT
CASSRPKGRGGPNTGELFF
>TRBV5-8|.|14|TRBJ2-1
TGTGCCAGCAGCTTGGGCGGCAGCTACAATGAGCAGTTCTTC
CASSLGGSYNEQFF
>TRBV28|.|15|TRBJ1-3
TGTGCCAGCAGTTTAACCGGGTTCTCTGGAAACACCATATATTTT
CASSLTGFSGNTIYF
>TRBV11-2|.|15|TRBJ1-5
TGTGCCAGCAGCCGGGACTCTTCGAGCAATCAGCCCCAGCATTTT
CASSRDSSSNQPQHF
>TRBV28|.|17|TRBJ1-5
TGTGCCAGCAGTTTACAGGGGCTGGGATCTAGCAATCAGCCCCAGCATTTT
CASSLQGLGSSNQPQHF
>TRBV18|.|15|TRBJ2-5
TGTGCCAGCTCACCCGATCGGAGTCCCTCGGAGACCCAGTACTTC
CASSPDRSPSETQYF
>TRBV14|TRBD1|16|TRBJ2-3
TGTGCCAGCAGCCAAAGGACAGGCTCTAGCACAGATACGCAGTATTTT
CASSQRTGSSTDTQYF
>TRBV6-1|TRBD2|15|TRBJ2-1
TGCCTTGTACTAGCGGGGGTCCCCTCCTACAATGAGCAGTTCTTC
CLVLAGVPSYNEQFF
>TRBV11-3|.|15|TRBJ1-6
TGTGCCAGCAGCGCAACAGGCGCCTATAATTCACCCCTACACTTT
CASSATGAYNSPLHF
>TRBV4-1|.|12|TRBJ2-1
TGCGCCAGCAGCCAAGATCTTAATGAGCAGTTCTTC
CASSQDLNEQFF
>TRBV18|TRBD1|14|TRBJ1-6
TGTGCCAGCTCACCACAGGGGGCCGGATCACCCCTCCACTTT
CASSPQGAGSPLHF
>TRBV5-1|.|14|TRBJ1-1
TGCGCCAGCAGCTTGCGGACAGAAAACACTGAAGCTTTCTTT
CASSLRTENTEAFF
>TRBV4-3|TRBD2|17|TRBJ2-1
TGCGCCAGCAGCCAAGAGCCCCAAGCGGGGGGCTCCAATGAGCAGTTCTTC
CASSQEPQAGGSNEQFF
>TRBV2|.|14|TRBJ1-5
TGTGCCAGCAGTGAAGCGCTTCGGGATCAGCCCCAGCATTTT
CASSEALRDQPQHF
>TRBV25-1|.|15|TRBJ1-1
TGTGCCAGCAGTGAAGGTGGGACAACTGGGACTGAAGCTTTCTTT
CASSEGGTTGTEAFF
>TRBV20-1|.|11|TRBJ1-1
TGCAGTGCTAGAGAGGGGCAAAGGCTACACTTT
CSAREGQRLHF
>TRBV7-8|.|15|TRBJ1-4
TGTGCCAGCAGCTTCCAGGGTGCAACTAATGAAAAACTGTTTTTT
CASSFQGATNEKLFF
>TRBV5-1|.|15|TRBJ2-7
TGCGCCAGCAGCTTGGGGCAGGGGTTTTCCTACGAGCAGTACTTC
CASSLGQGFSYEQYF
>TRBV7-2|.|12|TRBJ2-5
TGTGCCAGCAGCGCCCGAGTGGAGACCCAGTACTTC
CASSARVETQYF
>TRBV5-4|TRBD1|16|TRBJ2-1
TGTGCCAGCAGCCCCGCAGACAGGGGCTCCTACAATGAGCAGTTCTTC
CASSPADRGSYNEQFF
>TRBV4-1|TRBD1|16|TRBJ1-2
TGCGCCAGCAGCCAAACTTTCGGGACAGGGGTCTATGGCTACACCTTC
CASSQTFGTGVYGYTF
>TRBV6-5|.|12|TRBJ1-2
TGTGCCAGCACGGGCGGGAACTATGGCTACACCTTC
CASTGGNYGYTF
>TRBV9|TRBD2|16|TRBJ2-1
TGTGCCAGCAGCGCGGGGATAGCGGGGGGGGGCAATGAGCAGTTCTTC
CASSAGIAGGGNEQFF
>TRBV6-1|TRBD1|15|TRBJ2-7
TGTGCCAGCAGTGCCCACAGGGGGCATACTTACGAGCAGTACTTC
CASSAHRGHTYEQYF
>TRBV27|.|17|TRBJ1-2
TGTGCCAGCACCCCCTCAGGCGGGGAACGCCTGCTTTATGGCTACACCTTC
CASTPSGGERLLYGYTF
>TRBV4-1|TRBD1|19|TRBJ2-3
TGCGCCAGCAGCCAACTTCGTTCAGGACAGGGATTTTGGTCAGATACGCAGTATTTT
CASSQLRSGQGFWSDTQYF
>TRBV9|.|14|TRBJ1-6
TGTGCCAGCAGCGCTATCCGGGGGAATTCACCCCTCCACTTT
CASSAIRGNSPLHF
>TRBV10-3|.|12|TRBJ1-1
TGTGCCATCGGTCCCGGGAACACTGAAGCTTTCTTT
CAIGPGNTEAFF
>TRBV5-5|.|13|TRBJ2-7
TGTGCCAGCAGCGCAAGGGGTTCCTACGAGCAGTACTTC
CASSARGSYEQYF
>TRBV21-1|.|17|TRBJ2-7
TGTGCCAGCAGCAAAGGTGGCCTAGCGGGGGAACAATACGAGCAGTACTTC
CASSKGGLAGEQYEQYF
>TRBV29-1|.|13|TRBJ1-2
TGCAGCGTTGGGGGAAGGGGTAACTATGGCTACACCTTC
CSVGGRGNYGYTF
>TRBV30|TRBD2|13|TRBJ2-1
TGTGCCTGGCCTGGGGGTCTAGCGGGGGGGCAGTTCTTC
CAWPGGLAGGQFF
>TRBV4-1|.|14|TRBJ1-1
TGCGCCAGCAGCCAAGTACAGGTAAACACTGAAGCTTTCTTT
CASSQVQVNTEAFF
>TRBV6-1|.|16|TRBJ2-3
TGTGCCAGCAGTGTGCGACTCGTGATGGCCGGAGATACGCAGTATTTT
CASSVRLVMAGDTQYF
>TRBV14|.|15|TRBJ2-7
TGTGCCAGCAGCCAAGAAGTAGGCAGGGCCTACGAGCAGTACTTC
CASSQEVGRAYEQYF
>TRBV5-1|.|14|TRBJ1-5
TGCGCCAGCGGCCGCCCCGAGGGCAATCAGCCCCAGCATTTT
CASGRPEGNQPQHF
>TRBV7-2|TRBD1|15|TRBJ1-3
TGTGCCAGCAGCGAACAGGGGGCTACTGGAAACACCATATATTTT
CASSEQGATGNTIYF
>TRBV10-3|TRBD1|14|TRBJ1-1
TGTGCCATCAGTAAGGGGGCAGGGCACACTGAAGCTTTCTTT
CAISKGAGHTEAFF
>TRBV7-2|.|15|TRBJ2-7
TGTGCCAGCAGCTCCCCCGGGGGGCCCTCCTACGAGCAGTACTTC
CASSSPGGPSYEQYF
>TRBV5-4|TRBD2|16|TRBJ2-1
TGTGCCAGCAGCCTAACTAGCGGGGGCGTTAGGAATGAGCAGTTCTTC
CASSLTSGGVRNEQFF
>TRBV18|.|17|TRBJ1-5
TGTGCCAGCTCACCTGACACAGGGCTTCCTCAAGGACAGCCCCAGCATTTT
CASSPDTGLPQGQPQHF
>TRBV19|TRBD1|15|TRBJ1-1
TGTGCCAGTAGTGCCCCGACAGGGTCGAACACTGAAGCTTTCTTT
CASSAPTGSNTEAFF
>TRBV28|.|12|TRBJ1-5
TGTGCCAGCAGCCTCGCCAGTCAGCCCCAGCATTTT
CASSLASQPQHF
>TRBV6-5|.|15|TRBJ1-6
TGTGCCAGCAGCCGAAGTACAGGTCGAAATTCACCCCTACACTTT
CASSRSTGRNSPLHF
>TRBV5-4|.|13|TRBJ2-7
TGTGCCAGCAGCTGGCAGGGTTCCTACGAGCAGTACTTC
CASSWQGSYEQYF